The 21 T cell receptor beta chains below all came from one sample that was sequenced in a study of OX40 agonist ivuxolimab in advanced cancers. Clones were read by immunoSEQ multiplex PCR, and TCRdb kept only the in-frame ones, dropping some. The sample holds roughly 77,000 clones, 85% to 95% seen once. Specimen: CD4+ or CD8+ T cells sorted from blood, collected in a trial of the OX40 agonist ivuxolimab. Source of these receptors: an adult with an advanced solid tumor such as melanoma, head and neck, liver or kidney cancer.

The chain is built from TRBV9 and TRBJ2-2, with a tentative D call TRBD1 (6 bases). V was cut by 0 bases and J by 1 base, with 7 bases left in between. Germline V lookup: CDR1 SGDLS, CDR2 YYNGEE. This CDR3 spans 15 amino acids. This CDR3 is CASSVGQVNTGELFF. The CDR3 coding sequence is TGTGCCAGCAGCGTAGGACAGGTGAACACCGGGGAGCTGTTTTTT.

The chain recombines TRBV5-8 with TRBJ1-5; D gene unclear. The CDR3 contains 13 residues. In germline, CDR1 is SGHTS, CDR2 YDEGEE. V was trimmed by 6 bases and J by 2 bases, leaving 9 bases between them. The CDR3 DNA reads as TGTGCCAGCACCCCCCGCGGCAATCAGCCCCAGCATTTT. As protein: CASTPRGNQPQHF. Together with reference TRBV5-8 and TRBJ1-5, the CDR3 gives the full variable domain: EAGVTQSPTHLIKTRGQQATLRCSPISGHTSVYWYQQALGLGLQFLLWYDEGEERNRGNFPPRFSGRQFPNYSSELNVNALELEDSALYLCASTPRGNQPQHFGDGTRLSIL.

CDR3 DNA sequence: TGTGCCATCAGTGAGTCTGTGGTAACAGGGGTGAGCGAAAAACTGTTTTTT. It yields the protein CAISESVVTGVSEKLFF. The rearrangement links TRBV10-3 to TRBJ1-4; TRBD1 matches 7 bases. Germline-derived CDR1 and CDR2 are ENHRY and SYGVKD. The CDR3 is 17 amino acids. The V and J ends lost 0 bases and 8 bases, in that order; junction bases with no gene match: 12.

The chain has TRBV9 and TRBJ2-1, with D unclear. CDR3 size: 12 residues. The germline V gene has CDR1 SGDLS and CDR2 YYNGEE. V dropped 4 bases and J dropped 5 bases, with 7 bases sitting between them. The CDR3 is CASSLLDNEQFF. Here the CDR3 DNA reads TGTGCCAGCAGCCTACTCGACAATGAGCAGTTCTTC.

The J gene is TRBJ2-1, the V gene TRBV13; tentative D call: TRBD1 (5 bases). The CDR3 has 16 residues. V shed 1 base and J shed 3 bases, with 13 bases lying between them. CDR1 is PRHDT and CDR2 is FYEKMQ in the germline V gene (reference sequence). The CDR3 bases are TGTGCCAGCAGCTTAGAGGACACCCCATTCTACAATGAGCAGTTCTTC. The encoded protein is CASSLEDTPFYNEQFF.

CDR3 sequence reads: CATQLAGGVHEQFF. The CDR3 coding sequence is TGTGCCACTCAACTAGCGGGGGGGGTCCATGAGCAGTTCTTC. The rearrangement links TRBV25-1 to TRBJ2-1; 13 nucleotides align to TRBD2. Germline values: CDR1 MGHDK, CDR2 SYGVNS. V was clipped by 10 bases and J by 8 bases; unmatched bases: 8. This CDR3 region has 14 residues.

CDR3 DNA sequence: TGTGCCAGCAGCTTAGTTTCGGAGACCCAGTACTTC. Translation gives CASSLVSETQYF. The chain combines TRBV11-2 with TRBJ2-5; no reliable D call. Between the trimmed V and J ends, which lost 1 base and 5 bases, there was a span of 5 bases. Looked up from germline, CDR1 is SGHAT and CDR2 is FQNNGV. This CDR3 comprises 12 residues.

The chain couples TRBV6-4 to TRBJ2-3, with 8 bases matching TRBD2. The CDR3 is 15 residues long. The germline CDR1 and CDR2 sequences are MRHNA and SNTAGT. The junction had 4 bases not matched to a gene; V was cut back by 0 bases and J by 5 bases. The CDR3 here is CASSDSILAEDTQYF. CDR3 sequence (DNA): TGTGCCAGCAGTGACTCGATACTAGCGGAAGATACGCAGTATTTT.

The J gene is TRBJ2-3, the V gene TRBV7-9, with 13 bases identical to TRBD2. This CDR3 has 16 residues. Looked up from germline, CDR1 is SEHNR and CDR2 is FQNEAQ (reference sequence). The junction had 2 bases not matched to a gene; V was cut back by 5 bases and J by 0 bases. In DNA, the CDR3 is TGTGCCAGCAGCAAGACTAGCGGGGGGAGCACAGATACGCAGTATTTT. Amino acids: CASSKTSGGSTDTQYF.

This chain joins TRBV11-3 and TRBJ2-4; D is unresolved. This CDR3 comprises 19 residues. V was pared by 1 base and J by 1 base, with 20 bases between. Germline CDR1 and CDR2: SGHNT and YENEEA. CDR3 in amino acids: CASSLVARELNLAKNIQYF. CDR3 sequence (DNA): TGTGCCAGCAGCTTAGTGGCACGAGAGCTAAATTTGGCCAAAAACATTCAGTACTTC.

As regards this clone: One end of the junction does not line up with germline, which may come from a read error. V gene TRBV4-1 combines with J gene TRBJ2-3; D gene uncertain. Germline CDR1 and CDR2: MGHRA and YSYEKL. The CDR3 is made up of 11 amino acids. CDR3 amino acids: CASSQALIRHF. The CDR3 nucleotides are TGCGCCAGCAGCCAAGCCCTAATACGGCATTTT.

The J gene is TRBJ2-3, the V gene TRBV11-2; 12 bases map to TRBD2. The CDR3 has 18 residues. V shed 2 bases, J shed 9 bases, and the junction held 15 bases outside the gene matches. CDR1 and CDR2 from the germline V gene are SGHAT and FQNNGV. The CDR3, as DNA: TGTGCCAGCAGCTTAAGGGCTAGCGGGGGGGTTCCCAGGGAAACGCAGTATTTT. Its protein product is CASSLRASGGVPRETQYF. Using reference TRBV11-2 and TRBJ2-3 for the parts outside the CDR3, the full variable domain is EAGVAQSPRYKIIEKRQSVAFWCNPISGHATLYWYQQILGQGPKLLIQFQNNGVVDDSQLPKDRFSAERLKGVDSTLKIQPAKLEDSAVYLCASSLRASGGVPRETQYFGPGTRLTVL.

CDR3 in amino acids: CASSVDRGPFNEQFF. For the CDR3, the DNA is TGTGCCAGTAGCGTGGACAGGGGGCCTTTCAATGAGCAGTTCTTC. This chain uses TRBV19 with TRBJ2-1; 11 nucleotides line up with TRBD1. Per the germline V gene, CDR1 is LNHDA and CDR2 is SQIVND (reference sequence). The CDR3 consists of 15 residues. The trim removed 6 bases at V and 6 bases at J, leaving 7 bases unmatched. Full variable domain (missing parts from reference TRBV19 and TRBJ2-1): DGGITQSPKYLFRKEGQNVTLSCEQNLNHDAMYWYRQDPGQGLRLIYYSQIVNDFQKGDIAEGYSVSREKKESFPLTVTSAQKNPTAFYLCASSVDRGPFNEQFFGPGTRLTVL.

The V and J genes are TRBV25-1 and TRBJ2-2, with a weak D call TRBD1 (6 bases). The CDR3 contains 13 residues. In germline, CDR1 is MGHDK, CDR2 SYGVNS. The ends were cut back, 7 bases at V and 5 bases at J, with 11 bases in the middle. The CDR3 reads CASMGARTGELFF. For the CDR3, the DNA is TGTGCCAGCATGGGGGCGCGGACCGGGGAGCTGTTTTTT.

J is TRBJ2-4 and V is TRBV5-6; tentatively, D is TRBD2 (7 bases). The germline gives CDR1 SGHDT, CDR2 YYEEEE. The CDR3 contains 15 residues. V was clipped by 4 bases and J by 2 bases, with 13 bases between them. The CDR3 sequence is CASSVRGQPKNIQYF. CDR3 coding DNA: TGTGCCAGCAGCGTGCGGGGGCAGCCCAAAAACATTCAGTACTTC.

This chain uses TRBV21-1 with TRBJ2-5; the table's D call of TRBD2 was not tested on the DNA. TRBV21-1 is marked as a pseudogene. The CDR3 runs 16 residues. CDR3 in amino acids: CASSKVGDSEQETQYF. DNA for the CDR3: TGTGCCAGCAGCAAAGTAGGAGACTCGGAACAAGAGACCCAGTACTTC.

The CDR3: CASSQIPGETQYF. CDR3 DNA sequence: TGCGCCAGCAGCCAGATACCGGGGGAGACCCAGTACTTC. The V and J genes are TRBV4-1 and TRBJ2-5; possible D gene TRBD2, 5 bases. The germline V and J ends were trimmed by 3 bases and 5 bases, with 10 bases remaining between them. The V gene's germline CDR1 is MGHRA and CDR2 YSYEKL. The CDR3 consists of 13 residues.

The chain is built from TRBV2 and TRBJ2-7, with D perhaps assigned TRBD1 or TRBD2 (5 bases each). V lost 6 bases, J lost 0 bases, and 24 bases lay in between. Germline values: CDR1 SNHLY, CDR2 FYNNEI. The CDR3 spans 18 residues. CDR3 loop: CASRPKTPGTLASYEQYF. The CDR3 nucleotides are TGTGCCAGCAGGCCTAAAACGCCCGGGACGCTCGCCTCCTACGAGCAGTACTTC.

The chain joins TRBV9 to TRBJ2-7; D perhaps matches TRBD2 (7 bases). V lost 0 bases and J lost 2, with 12 bases in between. The CDR3 has 15 residues. Germline V gene sequence: CDR1 SGDLS, CDR2 YYNGEE. In DNA, the CDR3 is TGTGCCAGCAGCGTAGGTGCGGGGGCCGCCTACGAGCAGTACTTC. It codes for CASSVGAGAAYEQYF.

In nucleotides, the CDR3 is TGTGCCAGCGAATTAGCAGGATCAGAAGCAACCGGGGAGCTGTTTTTT. This sequence encodes CASELAGSEATGELFF. The gene calls are TRBV5-6 and TRBJ2-2; D is unresolved. The CDR3 runs to 16 residues. CDR1 SGHDT and CDR2 YYEEEE come from the germline V gene. V lost 7 bases and J lost 5, with 21 bases in between.

The chain employs TRBV7-9 and TRBJ2-3; D not resolved. The CDR3 consists of 13 residues. Germline V gives CDR1 SEHNR, CDR2 FQNEAQ (reference sequence). Trimming stripped 5 bases from V and 4 bases from J, with 10 bases between. CDR3 region: CASSEGYPDTQYF. The CDR3 DNA sequence: TGTGCCAGCAGCGAAGGGTACCCAGATACGCAGTATTTT.